A single sample is the source of the 22 T cell receptor beta chains below, sequenced in a study of T cell responses to AZD1222 COVID-19 vaccine. Profiling relied on immunoSEQ multiplex PCR, and the TCRdb table lists in-frame clones only, not all of them. The table has approximately 85,000 clones, 80% to 90% seen once. The input for sequencing was peripheral blood, taken on day 0 of AZD1222 vaccination. The source of these receptors is an adult in good health.

This chain joins TRBV28 and TRBJ1-2, with TRBD1 matching over 7 bases. J was trimmed by 7 bases and V by 5 bases; bases with no gene match: 13. Germline V gene lookup returns CDR1 MDHEN and CDR2 SYDVKM. This CDR3 is built from 15 residues. CDR3 sequence: CASSRGQISVGGYTF. In DNA form, the CDR3 reads TGTGCCAGCAGTAGGGGACAGATAAGCGTCGGTGGCTACACCTTC.

Points on this clone: The same CDR3 also results from other DNA sequences found in this sample. This chain connects TRBV7-9 to TRBJ2-1, with a tentative D call TRBD2 (6 bases). Germline lookup yields CDR1 SEHNR and CDR2 FQNEAQ (reference sequence). CDR3 length: 16 residues. Trimming shortened V by 5 bases and J by 0 bases, and 14 bases separated the two germline ends. CDR3 protein: CASSPGGPSSYNEQFF. The DNA for the CDR3 is TGTGCCAGCAGCCCCGGGGGTCCGAGCTCCTACAATGAGCAGTTCTTC.

V is TRBV7-8 and J is TRBJ2-7; 9 nucleotides align to TRBD1. After removal of 6 bases from V and 6 bases from J, the junction contained 6 bases not matched to a gene. The CDR3 totals 13 residues. Germline V gene data show CDR1 as SGHVS and CDR2 as FQNEAQ. The CDR3 protein is CASRSHRGLEQYF. CDR3 in DNA: TGTGCCAGCAGGTCCCACAGGGGGCTCGAGCAGTACTTC. Using reference TRBV7-8 and TRBJ2-7 for the parts outside the CDR3, the full variable domain is GAGVSQSPRYKVAKRGQDVALRCDPISGHVSLFWYQQALGQGPEFLTYFQNEAQLDKSGLPSDRFFAERPEGSVSTLKIQRTQQEDSAVYLCASRSHRGLEQYFGPGTRLTVT.

This chain links TRBV19 with TRBJ2-5, with D possibly being TRBD1 or TRBD2 (7 bases each). Between the trimmed V and J ends, which lost 9 bases and 4 bases, there was a span of 18 bases. Germline-derived CDR1 and CDR2 are LNHDA and SQIVND (reference sequence). The CDR3 has 14 residues. CDR3 sequence reads: CASRRQGGGETQYF. The CDR3 region has the DNA TGTGCCAGCCGAAGACAGGGAGGGGGAGAGACCCAGTACTTC. The variable domain in full, completed from reference TRBV19 and TRBJ2-5, reads DGGITQSPKYLFRKEGQNVTLSCEQNLNHDAMYWYRQDPGQGLRLIYYSQIVNDFQKGDIAEGYSVSREKKESFPLTVTSAQKNPTAFYLCASRRQGGGETQYFGPGTRLLVL.

The V and J genes are TRBV7-9 and TRBJ1-6, with D perhaps TRBD1 (6 bases). The germline V gene has CDR1 SEHNR and CDR2 FQNEAQ (reference sequence). The CDR3 length is 15 residues. V shed 1 base and J shed 10 bases, with 14 bases lying between them. CDR3 DNA sequence: TGTGCCAGCAGCTTAGGAGGGGGGGAGAGGTCACCCCTCCACTTT. This encodes CASSLGGGERSPLHF.

V gene TRBV20-1 combines with J gene TRBJ1-2; 9 nucleotides line up with TRBD1. The CDR3 contains 15 residues. Per the germline V gene, CDR1 is DFQATT and CDR2 is SNEGSKA (reference sequence). The ends lost 3 bases at V and 7 bases at J; junction bases unmatched: 12. CDR3 amino acids: CSASNTSQGAGGYTF. The CDR3 DNA reads as TGCAGTGCTAGTAATACATCACAGGGGGCGGGTGGCTACACCTTC.

This clone was counted between two and nine times. The gene calls are TRBV6-1 and TRBJ2-7, with D maybe TRBD2 (6 bases). V gave up 3 bases and J gave up 7 bases, with 22 bases separating them. CDR1 and CDR2 from the germline V gene are MNHNS and SASEGT. This CDR3 comprises 16 residues. The CDR3 loop reads CASSDGGRGGPQEQYF. CDR3 DNA: TGTGCCAGCAGTGATGGGGGACGGGGAGGTCCTCAAGAGCAGTACTTC.

This chain joins TRBV19 and TRBJ1-2; tentative D call: TRBD1 (6 bases). V dropped 3 bases and J dropped 3 bases, with 14 bases sitting between them. Per germline, CDR1 LNHDA and CDR2 SQIVND (reference sequence). The CDR3 has 15 amino acids. CDR3 sequence: CASSISYREDYGYTF. For the CDR3, the DNA is TGTGCCAGTAGTATTTCTTACAGGGAGGACTATGGCTACACCTTC. Full variable domain (rest looked up from reference TRBV19 and TRBJ1-2): DGGITQSPKYLFRKEGQNVTLSCEQNLNHDAMYWYRQDPGQGLRLIYYSQIVNDFQKGDIAEGYSVSREKKESFPLTVTSAQKNPTAFYLCASSISYREDYGYTFGSGTRLTVV.

V gene TRBV7-3 combines with J gene TRBJ2-1; 10 bases fit TRBD2. J lost 5 bases, V lost 4 bases, and 2 bases had no gene match. Germline CDR1 SGHTA, CDR2 FQGTGA. There are 14 residues in the CDR3. The CDR3 DNA follows: TGTGCCAGCAGCTCGACTAGCGGGCACAATGAGCAGTTCTTC. Its translation: CASSSTSGHNEQFF. Combining the CDR3 with reference TRBV7-3 and TRBJ2-1 gives the whole variable domain GAGVSQTPSNKVTEKGKYVELRCDPISGHTALYWYRQSLGQGPEFLIYFQGTGAADDSGLPNDRFFAVRPEGSVSTLKIQRTERGDSAVYLCASSSTSGHNEQFFGPGTRLTVL.

The chain is built from TRBV5-5 and TRBJ2-7; D is unclear. Germline V gives CDR1 SGHKS, CDR2 YYEKEE (reference sequence). CDR3 length equals 15 residues. V shed 4 bases and J shed 5 bases, with 19 bases lying between them. The CDR3 is CASSPSRSRIHEQYF. In DNA form, the CDR3 reads TGTGCCAGCAGCCCCTCCCGATCCCGGATCCACGAGCAGTACTTC.

The chain combines TRBV7-2 with TRBJ1-5; D not certain. Germline CDR1 reads SGHTA; CDR2 reads FQGNSA. V lost 1 base and J 3 bases, leaving 10 bases between the germline ends. The CDR3 length is 15 residues. This CDR3 reads CASSLGPAFNQPQHF. The CDR3, as DNA: TGTGCCAGCAGCTTAGGACCGGCCTTCAATCAGCCCCAGCATTTT.

This clone was counted a few times. Other DNA sequences in the same sample also yield this CDR3. The CDR3 protein is CASSIGQGEAFF. In nucleotides, the CDR3 is TGTGCCAGTAGTATCGGACAGGGCGAAGCTTTCTTT. This chain connects TRBV19 to TRBJ1-1; TRBD1 aligns across 8 bases. This CDR3 contains 12 residues. Germline assignment: CDR1 LNHDA and CDR2 SQIVND (reference sequence). V was pared by 3 bases and J by 8 bases, with 2 bases of the junction left unmatched.

The V and J genes are TRBV5-6 and TRBJ1-2, with D possibly matching TRBD1 (6 bases). The germline CDR1 and CDR2 sequences are SGHDT and YYEEEE. The CDR3 runs 15 residues. Trimming cost V 3 bases and J 3 bases, with 15 bases left between them. The CDR3 sequence: CASSSSRGSYYGYTF. In DNA form, the CDR3 reads TGTGCCAGCAGCTCTAGCAGGGGATCCTACTATGGCTACACCTTC.

The chain is built from TRBV30 and TRBJ1-3, with 7 positions matching TRBD1. The CDR3 has 13 amino acids. The V segment lost 8 bases and the J segment 4 bases; nucleotides outside the gene matches: 8. In germline, CDR1 is GTSNPN, CDR2 SVGIG (reference sequence). In DNA form, the CDR3 reads TGTGCCGGAAACAGGGGATCCGGAAACACCATATATTTT. This translates into CAGNRGSGNTIYF.

This chain uses TRBV4-3 with TRBJ2-3, with TRBD2 identical over 12 bases. V trimming: 4 bases; J trimming: 1 base; junction bases outside the gene matches: 0. The CDR3 is 15 residues long. CDR1 and CDR2 from the germline V gene are LGHNA and YSLEER. CDR3 residues: CASSRLAGGTDTQYF. The CDR3 nucleotides read TGCGCCAGCAGCCGACTAGCGGGAGGCACAGATACGCAGTATTTT.

The V gene is TRBV29-1, the J gene TRBJ2-5; possible D gene TRBD1, 8 bases. The germline V and J ends were trimmed by 6 bases and 5 bases, with 16 bases remaining between them. CDR3 size: 13 residues. From germline, CDR1 is SQVTM and CDR2 ANQGSEA. This CDR3 reads CSVNRGGTETQYF. DNA for the CDR3: TGCAGCGTGAACAGGGGGGGGACGGAGACCCAGTACTTC. Using reference TRBV29-1 and TRBJ2-5 for the parts outside the CDR3, the full variable domain is SAVISQKPSRDICQRGTSLTIQCQVDSQVTMMFWYRQQPGQSLTLIATANQGSEATYESGFVIDKFPISRPNLTFSTLTVSNMSPEDSSIYLCSVNRGGTETQYFGPGTRLLVL.

J is TRBJ1-5 and V is TRBV27; D perhaps matches TRBD1 (5 bases). CDR3 length: 16 residues. Germline CDR1 MNHEY, CDR2 SMNVEV (reference sequence). V lost 6 bases to trimming and J lost 7 bases, with 22 bases between them. The CDR3 here is CASSSGGDLTRQPQHF. CDR3 DNA sequence: TGTGCCAGCAGCTCGGGGGGGGACCTTACTCGGCAGCCCCAGCATTTT.

The chain is built from TRBV7-9 and TRBJ1-4; TRBD1 aligns across 10 bases. Trimming at V came to 4 bases and at J to 8 bases, leaving 4 bases not matched to a gene. Germline values: CDR1 SEHNR, CDR2 FQNEAQ (reference sequence). The length of the CDR3 is 14 residues. Here the CDR3 reads CASSWDRGGEKLFF. The CDR3 DNA is TGTGCCAGCAGCTGGGACAGGGGTGGGGAAAAACTGTTTTTT.

The chain has TRBV19 and TRBJ2-1; D is possibly TRBD1 (7 bases). V gave up 6 bases and J gave up 1 base, with 10 bases separating them. CDR1 is LNHDA, CDR2 SQIVND, per germline (reference sequence). This CDR3 is built from 14 residues. CDR3 residues: CASRRDRSYNEQFF. CDR3 sequence (DNA): TGTGCCAGTAGGCGGGACAGATCCTACAATGAGCAGTTCTTC. Complete variable domain (other parts from reference TRBV19 and TRBJ2-1): DGGITQSPKYLFRKEGQNVTLSCEQNLNHDAMYWYRQDPGQGLRLIYYSQIVNDFQKGDIAEGYSVSREKKESFPLTVTSAQKNPTAFYLCASRRDRSYNEQFFGPGTRLTVL.

The genes are TRBV3-1 (or the pseudogene TRBV3-2) and TRBJ1-4, with D perhaps TRBD1 (5 bases). The CDR3 is made up of 14 amino acids. Trimming left V 3 bases short and J 5 bases short, with 10 bases between. The germline gives CDR1 LGHDT, CDR2 YNNKEL (reference sequence). In DNA, the CDR3 is TGTGCCAGCAGCCAGGCAGGGCTAAATGAAAAACTGTTTTTT. Translation gives CASSQAGLNEKLFF.

V and J are TRBV7-2 and TRBJ1-1; possible D gene TRBD1, 6 bases. Germline V CDR1 and CDR2: SGHTA, FQGNSA. The CDR3 sequence is 13 residues long. Trimming removed 5 bases from V and 4 bases from J, with 11 bases in between. CDR3 sequence (DNA): TGTGCCAGCAGCATAGACAGGAGCACTGAAGCTTTCTTT. It yields the protein CASSIDRSTEAFF.

This rearrangement joins TRBV5-4 to TRBJ1-3; D is possibly TRBD1 (5 bases). The germline gives CDR1 SGHNT, CDR2 YYREEE (reference sequence). V lost 0 bases and J lost 3, with 16 bases in between. The CDR3 has 17 residues. The CDR3 region is CASSLATGGGFGNTIYF. Here the CDR3 DNA reads TGTGCCAGCAGCTTGGCGACGGGCGGGGGATTTGGAAACACCATATATTTT.